This T cell receptor (beta chain) was captured in a study of blood T cell repertoires in COVID-19. Study summary: T cells, B-cell-depleted T cells, or PBMCs supplied cDNA or gDNA.

V gave up 1 base and J gave up 4 bases; unmatched junction bases: 4. The CDR3 has 14 residues. Per germline, CDR1 SGHTA and CDR2 FQGNSA. Sequenced by immunoSEQ multiplex PCR; TCRdb stores in-frame clones only, minus some. This table has fewer than 110,000 clones, roughly nine tenths appearing once. V is TRBV7-2 and J is TRBJ2-7, with 7 nucleotides matching TRBD1. Sequencing was carried out using peripheral blood. The clonotype originates from a woman aged 60-75 years with acute or convalescent COVID-19. Written as DNA, the CDR3 is TGTGCCAGCAGCTTAGGGTGGACAGGTTACGAGCAGTACTTC. This encodes CASSLGWTGYEQYF.